The T cell receptor (beta chain) under discussion was sequenced for a study of shared clonotypes between healthy human individuals. As for the study in general: The plates for each donor numbered three CD4 naive, three CD4 memory, two CD8 naive and one CD8 memory.

General observations from the study: Generally, naive subsets (rather than memory subsets) showed larger estimated richness. It was anticipated that sequencing depth would influence how many clonotypes donors shared.

Trimming took 4 bases from V and 1 from J; bases not matched to a gene: 6. Looked up from germline, CDR1 is SGDLS and CDR2 is YYNGEE. CDR3 length: 16 residues. Naive CD8 cells were CD45RO-negative, positively selected for CCR7, excluding terminally differentiated effector memory CD45RA+ cells. The donor population consisted of healthy HIV-negative adults with no recent acute infections or vaccinations. Profiled with immunoSEQ multiplex PCR; TCRdb holds only in-frame clones, not every one. The sample lists about 2.2 million clones, approximately 92% occurring once. Worth noting for this clone: Its specificity is unknown.

This sequence was found in a man aged 18 to 29 in good health. Some clones in this sample may be carry-over from other donors' samples. The chain joins TRBV9 to TRBJ2-1; 9 positions agree with TRBD2. The sample consisted of naive CD8+ T cells from PBMCs. Here the CDR3 DNA reads TGTGCCAGCAGCTCGATGAGCGGGAGGTCCTACAATGAGCAGTTCTTC. The encoded protein is CASSSMSGRSYNEQFF.